This record covers a single T cell receptor beta chain. The clone's antigen remains unknown. No much larger clone is present one base from it, and per-base qualities are unavailable. The cohort was made up of approximately 670 healthy bone marrow donors. At the time of sampling, all cohort members were nominally healthy, though unrecorded immune exposures were likely present. The donor was CMV seropositive and was included in the group of 250 to 300 seropositive cohort members. Every donor gave a peripheral blood sample, and the peripheral blood mononuclear cells from that sample were used for TCR beta sequencing. The Qiagen DNeasy Blood Extraction Kit was used to extract genomic DNA from the blood cell samples. The data were obtained in a study of cytomegalovirus exposure and HLA in healthy donors listed by TCRdb under 2017. Describing the broader study: According to an earlier analysis of a few hundred of the donors, 150 million to 200 million T cells yielded 117 million unique TCR beta sequences and about 300 Gb of sequence data. Roughly 300 gigabases of sequencing data and approximately 91 million unique TCR sequences made up an early release that covered some 640 HLA-typed donors. The genetic ancestry cluster associated with self-reported Caucasian donors included roughly four fifths of the approximately 400 genotyped donors. The study aimed to test whether cataloging public T cell receptors could reveal signatures of past pathogen exposure. The study profiled the T cell repertoires of hundreds of subjects by immunosequencing and related them to cytomegalovirus serostatus. Besides the first cohort of approximately 710 subjects, a separate validation cohort made up of 120 different subjects was used. To predict cytomegalovirus infection status, the study combined high-throughput TCR immunosequencing, statistical association of individual TCRs with disease status, and machine learning. In a later analysis, previously published TCR beta repertoires from 600 to 850 donors were re-analyzed and high-resolution HLA genotyping was added so that TCR occurrence patterns could be studied. In the later analysis, no new phenotypic data were used to find candidate immune exposures; instead, reliance was placed on TCR beta sequences and their occurrence across donors. To decide whether each TCR beta V gene segment behaved as functional or pseudogenic, an earlier analysis of some 570 of the donors relied on high-throughput TCR beta sequencing. Donor age, sex, ethnicity and CMV serostatus were compiled together with the repertoire data. Genome-wide SNP genotypes for about 60% of the roughly 670 donors were used in a later genetic analysis, which treated that subset as a discovery cohort. Every discovery cohort repertoire had been produced on one sequencing platform. HLA typing covered class I and class II loci at four-digit resolution. Typing coverage differed by locus: A, B, C, DRB1 and DQB1 were typed in about 620-640 donors, DQA1 in around 500, DPA1 in over 600, and DPB1 in 450 to 490. Four to six DR-DQ haplotypes were handled as single units for association and clustering, since linkage in the cohort was strong. Among about 360 genotyped donors of the cohort, an average of approximately 240,000 unique TCR beta nucleotide sequences were sequenced per donor, 15% to 20% of them non-productive. Broad study findings and their caveats: Because some donors lacked HLA typing at each locus, the association tests relied only on the typed subset. In a later genetic analysis, fewer N-insertions in productive TCRs were reported among donors in an Asian-associated ancestry cluster than the roughly 700-donor mean. According to the authors, the approach could potentially be generalized to other disease states and immunological phenotypes. Sequencing depth was assumed to be roughly uniform across donors in the presence/absence analyses, though that assumption may not hold. In an earlier analysis of 450 to 750 of the donors, most TCR beta V segments appeared in productive rearrangements about 90% or about 30% of the time, broadly matching IMGT annotations. Assigning TCR associations to individual alleles was difficult when HLA alleles, especially DR and DQ, strongly co-occurred. In the study, 150 to 200 TCR beta chains were listed as associated with cytomegalovirus. The sequencing pipeline was judged likely to have produced a cluster of highly shared sequence variants as a technical artifact. A later analysis found that TCR association rates varied across HLA loci, with DRB1 alleles showing the most associated TCRs and HLA-C alleles the fewest. Correlated functional status among segregating V segments might be attributable to linkage disequilibrium, but an unknown experimental factor could not be ruled out. V-gene and J-gene trimming of TCR beta chains was associated with a missense DCLRE1C variant in a later genetic analysis, and the association was replicated in an independent cohort. About 17 rarely observed V segments, including chromosome 9 orphons, were excluded from the earlier analysis of several hundred of the donors because counts were too low. A few of the identified cytomegalovirus-associated TCR beta chains were confirmed in vitro to be specific for cytomegalovirus antigens. Most TCR sequences were seen in very few donors, while some public TCRs were found in many individuals. This cohort had only TCR beta chains sequenced, and the lack of alpha or paired-chain data limited which features could be detected. According to a later analysis, most CMV-associated TCR beta chains appeared to be HLA-restricted, and the HLA associations seemed to be driven largely by CMV exposure. CMV serostatus was the only immune exposure information available for the cohort. A later analysis found that HLA-associated TCR beta chains were more clonally expanded and had lower generation probabilities than equally common non-associated chains. A further reported finding was that TCR beta sequences accurately predicted the HLA-A and HLA-B alleles for most subjects in the first cohort. Cytomegalovirus status was reported to be diagnosed by the classifier with high specificity and sensitivity in both the original and validation cohorts. Several of the top co-occurrence clusters appeared to be linked to parvovirus B19, influenza, CMV and Epstein-Barr virus, according to a later analysis. Specific HLA alleles were associated with more than 15,000 TCR beta sequences at a false discovery rate of 0.05 in a later analysis.

The method behind the library was the immunoSEQ multiplex PCR assay. The multiplex PCR relied on a mix of 60 forward primers for TCR Vbeta segments and 13 reverse primers for TCR Jbeta segments. The CDR3 region of rearranged TCR beta genes was amplified from genomic DNA with a multiplex PCR assay. The Illumina HiSeq System was used to sequence the amplified TCR beta libraries as 87-base-pair reads. From the authors' description of their analysis: In a later analysis, tens of millions of unique TCR beta chains were counted across the approximately 670 repertoires, and around 10 million of these chains were shared by at least two donors. Raw reads were error-corrected and collapsed into unique sequences with a nearest-neighbor algorithm that merged closely related sequences to remove PCR and sequencing errors. CDR3 sequences were aligned to IMGT reference sequences to assign V, D and J gene segments. For a sequence to be retained, a match of at least six nucleotides was required to both a V gene segment and a J gene segment. A rearrangement was called productive if the CDR3 had no stop codons and remained in frame with V and J, and every other rearrangement was called non-productive. CDR3 was defined according to IMGT convention as the region running from the second conserved V-encoded cysteine to the conserved J-encoded phenylalanine. The earlier analysis of 587 of the donors excluded sequences that lacked an unambiguous match to a single V gene segment. In an earlier analysis of 500 to 750 of the donors, V segments were called functional above 56.7% productive rearrangements and were called segregating when the between-donor standard deviation exceeded 5%. A statistical classification framework was built for diagnosing cytomegalovirus status from the catalog of TCR beta chain sequences. In a later analysis, TCR nucleotide sequences were compared against IMGT/GENE-DB human TR gene sequences so that V and J genes could be assigned. Using the TCRdist pipeline, a later analysis assigned CDR3 sequences along with most-parsimonious VDJ recombination scenarios. A later analysis defined each TCR beta chain by its CDR3 amino acid sequence plus V-gene family, and excluded reads lacking a unique V-gene family. A later analysis removed over 500 highly shared, low-generation-probability nucleotide sequences to deal with suspected cross-contamination and a sequencing artifact. A later analysis calculated a clonal expansion index for each public chain from normalized within-repertoire ranks of inferred template counts. Generation probabilities in a later analysis came from a VDJ recombination model fitted to out-of-frame rearrangements, and those results were checked against IGoR. In a later analysis, hypergeometric tests were used to score TCR-TCR, TCR-HLA and TCR-CMV co-occurrence, with a repertoire-size bias correction applied to TCR pairs. A later analysis estimated false discovery rates by permuting HLA or CMV assignments 20 times. In a later analysis, co-occurring TCRs were grouped using DBSCAN, and TCRdist sequence similarity was added for clustering within HLA-allele-positive subsets. Repertoires with fewer than 30,000 or more than 120,000 public chains, plus five repertoires with anomalous nucleotide sharing, were excluded from co-occurrence clustering. The clones in this table, taken by TCRdb from immuneACCESS, are in-frame only. Not every clone is retained; where verified, under half of the shortfall comes from an unresolved V gene, and the cause of the rest is unknown. V, J and clone size are those of that table, while D and trimming were read from the DNA. This sample lists roughly 140,000 clones; approximately 80% were detected once. Around 7% of the sample rests with the top ten.

The sample taken for sequencing was PBMCs. This clonotype originated in a woman aged 50 to 60 in good health and CMV-seropositive.

The sequenced DNA: TGTGCCAGCAGCAAAGAGTCGGGGGGTGTGGTATGCACCGGGGAGCTGTTTTTT. Its translation reads: CASSKESGGVVCTGELFF. The chain was built from TRBV21-1 and TRBJ2-2; TRBD2, the D gene given by the table, was not confirmed from the DNA. TRBV21-1 is noted as a pseudogene. Spanning cysteine to phenylalanine, the CDR3 consists of 18 amino acids. The CDR3 DNA has 54 bases and is translated from base 1.